This TCR beta chain is from a study of T cell repertoires in cytomegalovirus infection. Turning to the study itself: Recently identified HLA-C-restricted CMV epitopes were among the peptides used.

Study-level findings and limits: CMV-specific TCR beta clonotypes restricted by HLA-C were the ones dominating the ex vivo response.

Trimming pared 5 bases from V and 2 bases from J, leaving 12 bases between. This CDR3 is built from 14 residues. CDR1 MNHNS and CDR2 SASEGT come from the germline V gene. This clonotype was seen only a few times. Its antigen is unidentified. TCRdb re-called the reads with MiXCR, one entry per CDR3 protein. The table records roughly 990,000 distinct CDR3 sequences, around a third of them present only once. This receptor was taken from a human donor in good health (CMV status not recorded). Some clones in this sample may be carry-over from other donors' samples. V and J are TRBV6-1 and TRBJ2-5; D might be TRBD2 (5 bases). Sequenced here: cultured CD8+ T cells from PBMCs, sampled from culture after CMV antigen stimulation. The CDR3 nucleotides read TGTGCCAGCAGTTTCCGGACTCTTCAAGAGACCCAGTACTTC. It encodes CASSFRTLQETQYF.